The entry that follows covers one TCR beta chain sequence. The data derive from a study of blood T cell repertoires in COVID-19. The germline CDR1 and CDR2 sequences are SGHNT and YENEEA. Deletions cut 0 bases from V and 9 bases from J, with 9 bases between. The CDR3 is 12 residues long. The assay was immunoSEQ multiplex PCR, and TCRdb's table has in-frame clones only and misses some. This table has over 400,000 clones, approximately 91% appearing once. This clonotype was obtained from a woman aged 45-59 years with COVID-19, enrolled during active disease. The source material was peripheral blood. The V and J genes are TRBV11-3 and TRBJ2-7; unclear D gene. The DNA of the CDR3 is TGTGCCAGCAGCTTAGACGCTGGCATGCAGTACTTC. Translating it yields CASSLDAGMQYF.